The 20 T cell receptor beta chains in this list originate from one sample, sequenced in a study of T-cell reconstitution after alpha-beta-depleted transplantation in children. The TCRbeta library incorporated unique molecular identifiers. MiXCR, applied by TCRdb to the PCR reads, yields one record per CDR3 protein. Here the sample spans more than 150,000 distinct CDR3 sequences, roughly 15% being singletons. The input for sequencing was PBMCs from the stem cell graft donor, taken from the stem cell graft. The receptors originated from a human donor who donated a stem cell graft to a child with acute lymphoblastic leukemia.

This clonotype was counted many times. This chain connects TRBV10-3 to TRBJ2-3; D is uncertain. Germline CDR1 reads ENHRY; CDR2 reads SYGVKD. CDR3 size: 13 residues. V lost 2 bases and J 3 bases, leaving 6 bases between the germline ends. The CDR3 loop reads CAISEVWTDTQYF. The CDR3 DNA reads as TGTGCCATCAGTGAGGTGTGGACAGATACGCAGTATTTT.

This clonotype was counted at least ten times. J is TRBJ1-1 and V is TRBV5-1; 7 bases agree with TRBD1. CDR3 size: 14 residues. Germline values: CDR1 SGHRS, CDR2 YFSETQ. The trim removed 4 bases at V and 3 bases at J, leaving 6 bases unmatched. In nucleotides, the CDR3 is TGCGCCAGCAGCATGGGGGACAGACACACTGAAGCTTTCTTT. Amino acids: CASSMGDRHTEAFF.

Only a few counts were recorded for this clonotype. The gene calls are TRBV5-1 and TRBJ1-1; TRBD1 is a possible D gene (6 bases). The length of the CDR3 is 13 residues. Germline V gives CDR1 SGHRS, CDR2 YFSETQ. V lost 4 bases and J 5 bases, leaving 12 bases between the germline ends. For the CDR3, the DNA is TGCGCCAGCAGCGTGTGGACAGAGACTGAAGCTTTCTTT. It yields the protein CASSVWTETEAFF.

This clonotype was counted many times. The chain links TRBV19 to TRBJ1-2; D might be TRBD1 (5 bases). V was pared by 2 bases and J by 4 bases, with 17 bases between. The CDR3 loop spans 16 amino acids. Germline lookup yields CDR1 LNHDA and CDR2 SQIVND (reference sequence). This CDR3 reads CASSILSSGDRYGYTF. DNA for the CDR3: TGTGCCAGTAGTATACTCTCATCGGGGGATCGCTATGGCTACACCTTC.

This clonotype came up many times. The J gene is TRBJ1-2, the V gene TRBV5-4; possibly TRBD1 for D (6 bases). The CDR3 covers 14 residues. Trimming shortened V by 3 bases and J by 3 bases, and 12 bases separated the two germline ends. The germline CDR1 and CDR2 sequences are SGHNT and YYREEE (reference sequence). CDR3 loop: CASSSLQGYYGYTF. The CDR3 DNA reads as TGTGCCAGCAGCTCCCTTCAGGGGTACTATGGCTACACCTTC.

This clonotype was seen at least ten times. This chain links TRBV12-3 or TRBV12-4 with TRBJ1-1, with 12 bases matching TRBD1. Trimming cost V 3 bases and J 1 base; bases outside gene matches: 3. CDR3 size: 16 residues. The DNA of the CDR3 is TGTGCCAGCAGTTTCGGGACAGGGGGCTCGAACACTGAAGCTTTCTTT. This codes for CASSFGTGGSNTEAFF.

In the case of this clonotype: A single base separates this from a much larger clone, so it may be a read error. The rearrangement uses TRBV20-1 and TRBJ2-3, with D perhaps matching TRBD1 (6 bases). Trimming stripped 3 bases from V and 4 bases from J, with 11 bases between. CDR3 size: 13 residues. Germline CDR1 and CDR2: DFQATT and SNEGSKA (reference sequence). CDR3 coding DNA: TGCAGTGCTAGGGCCAGGGGAGCAGATACGCAGTATTTT. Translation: CSARARGADTQYF.

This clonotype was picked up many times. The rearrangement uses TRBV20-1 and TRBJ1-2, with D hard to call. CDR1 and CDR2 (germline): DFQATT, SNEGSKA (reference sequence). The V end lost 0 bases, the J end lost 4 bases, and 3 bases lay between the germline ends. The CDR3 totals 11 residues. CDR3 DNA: TGCAGTGCTAGAGATGGCTATGGCTACACCTTC. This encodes CSARDGYGYTF.

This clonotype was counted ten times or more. CDR3 nucleotide sequence: TGCGCCAGCAGCCCCCTGGGACAGTCTATGAACACTGAAGCTTTCTTT. Protein sequence: CASSPLGQSMNTEAFF. J is TRBJ1-1 and V is TRBV5-1; the match to TRBD1 covers 7 bases. The CDR3 is 16 residues long. With V trimmed by 4 bases and J by 0 bases, 9 bases remained unmatched. The germline V gene encodes CDR1 SGHRS and CDR2 YFSETQ.

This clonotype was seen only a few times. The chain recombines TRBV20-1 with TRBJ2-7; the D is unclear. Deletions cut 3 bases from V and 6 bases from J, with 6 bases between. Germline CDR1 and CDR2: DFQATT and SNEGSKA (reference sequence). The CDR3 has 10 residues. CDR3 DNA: TGCAGTGCTAGTTACGGCGAGCAGTACTTC. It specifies CSASYGEQYF.

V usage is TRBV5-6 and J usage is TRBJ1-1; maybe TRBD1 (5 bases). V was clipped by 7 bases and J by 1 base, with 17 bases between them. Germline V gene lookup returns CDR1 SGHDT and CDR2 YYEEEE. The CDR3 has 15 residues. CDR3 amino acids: CASLPWGNRNTEAFF. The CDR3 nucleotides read TGTGCCAGCTTACCATGGGGCAATCGGAACACTGAAGCTTTCTTT.

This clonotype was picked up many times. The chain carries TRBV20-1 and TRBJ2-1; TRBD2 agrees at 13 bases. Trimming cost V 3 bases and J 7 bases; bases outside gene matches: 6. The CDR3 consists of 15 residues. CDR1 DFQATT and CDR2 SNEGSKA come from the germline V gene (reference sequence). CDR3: CSASPRTSGGNEQFF. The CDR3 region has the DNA TGCAGTGCTAGCCCTAGGACTAGCGGGGGAAATGAGCAGTTCTTC.

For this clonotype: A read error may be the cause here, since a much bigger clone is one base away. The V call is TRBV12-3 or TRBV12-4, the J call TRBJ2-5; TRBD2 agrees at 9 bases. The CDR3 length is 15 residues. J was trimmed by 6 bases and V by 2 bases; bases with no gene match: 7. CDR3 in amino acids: CASSLLAGIEKTQYF. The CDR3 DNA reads TGTGCCAGCAGTTTACTAGCGGGAATCGAAAAGACCCAGTACTTC.

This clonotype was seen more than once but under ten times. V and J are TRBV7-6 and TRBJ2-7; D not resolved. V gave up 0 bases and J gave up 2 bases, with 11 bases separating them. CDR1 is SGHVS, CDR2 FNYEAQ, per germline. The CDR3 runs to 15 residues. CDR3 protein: CASSLATGEPYEQYF. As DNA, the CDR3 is TGTGCCAGCAGCTTAGCAACGGGCGAGCCCTACGAGCAGTACTTC.

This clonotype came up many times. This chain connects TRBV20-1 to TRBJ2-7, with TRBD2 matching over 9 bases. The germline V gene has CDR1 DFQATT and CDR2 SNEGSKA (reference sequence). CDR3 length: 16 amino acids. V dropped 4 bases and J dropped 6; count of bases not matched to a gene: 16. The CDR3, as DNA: TGCAGTGCTACAAGAGGTCCCAGCGGGAGGTTAGTCGAGCAGTACTTC. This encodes CSATRGPSGRLVEQYF.

The CDR3 sequence is CASSLSEDSYSYEQYF. The DNA of the CDR3 is TGCGCCAGCAGCTTGTCCGAGGACAGCTACTCCTACGAGCAGTACTTC. V gene TRBV5-1 combines with J gene TRBJ2-7, with D perhaps matching TRBD1 (6 bases). The CDR3 has 16 amino acids. The V and J ends lost 1 base and 0 bases respectively, with 14 bases between them. Germline CDR1 and CDR2: SGHRS and YFSETQ. The variable domain in full, completed from reference TRBV5-1 and TRBJ2-7, reads KAGVTQTPRYLIKTRGQQVTLSCSPISGHRSVSWYQQTPGQGLQFLFEYFSETQRNKGNFPGRFSGRQFSNSRSEMNVSTLELGDSALYLCASSLSEDSYSYEQYFGPGTRLTVT.

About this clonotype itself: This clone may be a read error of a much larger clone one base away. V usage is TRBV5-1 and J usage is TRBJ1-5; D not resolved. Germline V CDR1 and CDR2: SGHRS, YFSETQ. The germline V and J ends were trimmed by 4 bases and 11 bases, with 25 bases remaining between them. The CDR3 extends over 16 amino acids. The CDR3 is CASSPEGGTVGQTQHF. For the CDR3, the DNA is TGCGCCAGCAGCCCCGAGGGAGGCACCGTAGGGCAGACCCAGCATTTT.

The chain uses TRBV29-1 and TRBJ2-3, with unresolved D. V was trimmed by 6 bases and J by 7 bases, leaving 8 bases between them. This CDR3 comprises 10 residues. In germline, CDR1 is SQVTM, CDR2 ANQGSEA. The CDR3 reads CSVQENTQYF. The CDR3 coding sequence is TGCAGCGTCCAGGAAAATACGCAGTATTTT.

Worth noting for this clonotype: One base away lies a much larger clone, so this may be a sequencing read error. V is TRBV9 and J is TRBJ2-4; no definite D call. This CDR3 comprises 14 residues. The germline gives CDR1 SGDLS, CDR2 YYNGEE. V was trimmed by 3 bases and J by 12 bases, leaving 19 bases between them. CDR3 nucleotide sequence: TGTGCCAGCAGCGCCCAGTTATCTCGGAGCAGTCAGTACTTC. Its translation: CASSAQLSRSSQYF.

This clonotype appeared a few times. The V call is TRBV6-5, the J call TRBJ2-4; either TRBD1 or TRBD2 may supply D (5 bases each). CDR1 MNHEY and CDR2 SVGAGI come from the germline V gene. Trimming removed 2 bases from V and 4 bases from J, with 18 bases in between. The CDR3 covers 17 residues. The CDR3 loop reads CASSYQKSGTNKNIQYF. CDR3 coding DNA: TGTGCCAGCAGTTACCAGAAATCCGGGACCAATAAAAACATTCAGTACTTC.